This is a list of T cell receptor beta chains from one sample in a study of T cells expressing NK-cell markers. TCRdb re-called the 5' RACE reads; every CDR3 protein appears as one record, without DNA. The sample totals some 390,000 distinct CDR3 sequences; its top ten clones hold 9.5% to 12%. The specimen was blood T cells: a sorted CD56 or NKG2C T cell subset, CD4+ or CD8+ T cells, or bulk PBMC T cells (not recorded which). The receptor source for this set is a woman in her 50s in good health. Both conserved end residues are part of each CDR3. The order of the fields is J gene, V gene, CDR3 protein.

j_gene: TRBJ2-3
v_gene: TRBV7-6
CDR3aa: CASSLVWEGTDTQYF

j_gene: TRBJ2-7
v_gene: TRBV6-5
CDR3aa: CASSPGLAGVTPYEQYF

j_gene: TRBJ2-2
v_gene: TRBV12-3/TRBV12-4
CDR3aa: CASSPGVELFF

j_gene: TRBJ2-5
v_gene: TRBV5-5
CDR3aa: CASSLGGTGALQETQYF

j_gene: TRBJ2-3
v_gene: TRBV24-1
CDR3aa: CATSASDRGSTDTQYF

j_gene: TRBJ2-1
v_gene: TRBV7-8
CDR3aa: CASSLVGTGGNEQFF

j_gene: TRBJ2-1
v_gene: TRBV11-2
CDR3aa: CASSLLLVQNEQFF

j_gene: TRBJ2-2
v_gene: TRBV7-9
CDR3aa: CASSYSGGRNTGELFF

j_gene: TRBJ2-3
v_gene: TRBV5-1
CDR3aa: CASSLGGSTDTQYF

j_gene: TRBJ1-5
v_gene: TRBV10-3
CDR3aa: CAISPRVNQPQHF

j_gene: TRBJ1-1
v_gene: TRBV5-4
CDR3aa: CASSLAEKGVNTEAFF

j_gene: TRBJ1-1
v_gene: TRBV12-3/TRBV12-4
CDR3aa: CASSTLQAEAFF

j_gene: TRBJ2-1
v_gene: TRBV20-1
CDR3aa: CSAEGSDVSEQFF

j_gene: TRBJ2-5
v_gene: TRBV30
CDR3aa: CAWSGEGPRQETQYF

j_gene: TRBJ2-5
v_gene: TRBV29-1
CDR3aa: CSVEKMGGTQYF

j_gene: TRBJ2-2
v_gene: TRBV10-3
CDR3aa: CAITGTGGGLPNTGELFF

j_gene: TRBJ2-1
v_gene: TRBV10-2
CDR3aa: CATRTSGRAGEQFF

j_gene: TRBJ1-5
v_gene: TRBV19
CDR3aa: CASSLRTGSGKPQHF

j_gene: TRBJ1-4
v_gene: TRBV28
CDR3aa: CASSLWGYNEKLFF

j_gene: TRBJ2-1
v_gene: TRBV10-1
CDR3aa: CASSDWTSLNEQFF

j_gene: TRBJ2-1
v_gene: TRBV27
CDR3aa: CASRTGAINEQFF

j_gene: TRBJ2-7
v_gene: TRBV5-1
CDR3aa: CASREGQGPYEQYF

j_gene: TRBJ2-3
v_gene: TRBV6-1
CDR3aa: CASSLLQGLGTDTQYF

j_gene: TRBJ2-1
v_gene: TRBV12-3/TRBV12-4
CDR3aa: CASSLVGQGRNEQFF

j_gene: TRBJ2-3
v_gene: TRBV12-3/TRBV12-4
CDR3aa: CASRQGGDTQYF

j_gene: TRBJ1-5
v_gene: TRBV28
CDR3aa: CASSFTGIGDQPQHF

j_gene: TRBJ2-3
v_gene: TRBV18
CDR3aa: CASSPSTSGRGDTQYF

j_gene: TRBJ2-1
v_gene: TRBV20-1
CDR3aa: CSGFGQKSSYNEQFF

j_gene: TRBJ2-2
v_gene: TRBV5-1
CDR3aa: CASSHNGGLETGELFF

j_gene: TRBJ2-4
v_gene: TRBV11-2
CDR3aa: CASSPPGQVAKNIQYF

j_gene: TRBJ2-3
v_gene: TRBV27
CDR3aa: CASMPNWDTQYF

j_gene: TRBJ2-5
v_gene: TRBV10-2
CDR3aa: CASSEAETQYF

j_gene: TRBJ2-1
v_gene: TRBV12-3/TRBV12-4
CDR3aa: CASSPDAGLYNEQFF

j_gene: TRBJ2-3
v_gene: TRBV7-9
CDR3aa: CASSSDGPPVTQYF

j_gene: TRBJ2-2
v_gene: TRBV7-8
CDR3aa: CASSLYQVRTGELFF

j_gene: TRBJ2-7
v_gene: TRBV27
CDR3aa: CASSSRDTAYEQYF

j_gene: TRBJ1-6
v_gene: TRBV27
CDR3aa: CASSLNPLTGVLRSSYNSPLHF

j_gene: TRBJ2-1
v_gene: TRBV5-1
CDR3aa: CASSQGRNNEQFF

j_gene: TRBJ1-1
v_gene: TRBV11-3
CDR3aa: CASSLDWAGQKEAFF

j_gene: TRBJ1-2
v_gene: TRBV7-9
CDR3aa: CASSQEADYDYGYTF